Shown below are 9 T cell receptor beta chains from a single sample sequenced in a study of breast tumors, draining lymph nodes, adjacent tissues. Axillary draining lymph nodes of breast cancer patients supplied the node samples. One entry per CDR3 protein, called by TCRdb with MiXCR from the multiplex PCR reads. The table includes some 150,000 distinct CDR3 sequences, approximately 20% detected once. Sequencing was done on a sample of axillary lymph node tissue. The receptor source for this set is a female donor with breast cancer. Some clones in this sample may be carry-over from other donors' samples.

In the case of this clonotype: Possible read error: a much larger clone is one base away. The chain carries TRBV6-1 and TRBJ2-3, with unresolved D. In germline, CDR1 is MNHNS, CDR2 SASEGT. CDR3 size: 14 residues. CDR3 in DNA: TGTGCCAGCAGTGATATAGTGGGCACAAATACGCAGTATTTT. Translated: CASSDIVGTNTQYF.

To note about this clonotype: This may be a read error: a much more frequent sequence differs by one nucleotide. This chain joins TRBV28 and TRBJ2-1; no clear D. V lost 3 bases and J 8 bases, leaving 8 bases between the germline ends. Germline-derived CDR1 and CDR2 are MDHEN and SYDVKM. The CDR3 contains 12 residues. For the CDR3, the DNA is TGTGCCAGCAGTTTCTTAGTGGATGAGCAGTTCTTC. Translated: CASSFLVDEQFF.

The chain joins TRBV3-1 to TRBJ2-3; the match to TRBD2 covers 14 bases. Germline CDR1 is LGHDT and CDR2 is YNNKEL (reference sequence). The V segment lost 4 bases and the J segment 3 bases; nucleotides outside the gene matches: 6. The CDR3 has 17 residues. The CDR3 DNA is TGTGCCAGCAGCCTTATGACTAGCGGGAGGGGAACAGATACGCAGTATTTT. Amino acids: CASSLMTSGRGTDTQYF.

In its sample, this clonotype was seen many times. V is TRBV20-1 and J is TRBJ1-4, with a tentative D call TRBD1 (6 bases). V lost 2 bases and J lost 7, with 14 bases in between. CDR1 is DFQATT, CDR2 SNEGSKA, per germline (reference sequence). This CDR3 is 14 amino acids long. For the CDR3, the DNA is TGCAGTGCTAGAAGTACAGGGATCGGTGAAAAACTGTTTTTT. Its translation is CSARSTGIGEKLFF.

This clonotype has a count of ten or more. V usage is TRBV18 and J usage is TRBJ1-2; D is unclear. Germline V gene lookup returns CDR1 KGHSH and CDR2 LQKENI. Trimming cost V 2 bases and J 1 base, with 8 bases left between them. This CDR3 spans 14 amino acids. CDR3 protein: CASSPRADNYGYTF. The CDR3 region has the DNA TGTGCCAGCTCACCAAGGGCAGATAACTATGGCTACACCTTC.

This clonotype was seen many times. This chain joins TRBV7-2 and TRBJ2-3; D is perhaps TRBD1 (6 bases). Germline V gene data show CDR1 as SGHTA and CDR2 as FQGNSA. The V end lost 3 bases, the J end lost 3 bases, and 13 bases lay between the germline ends. The CDR3 length is 15 residues. The CDR3 bases are TGTGCCAGCAGCTTCACAGGGAAGTTAACAGATACGCAGTATTTT. This translates into CASSFTGKLTDTQYF.

The sample holds many counts of this clonotype. The rearrangement joins TRBV4-1 to TRBJ2-3; D gene uncertain. The V and J ends lost 4 bases and 6 bases respectively, with 17 bases between them. The CDR3 consists of 15 residues. The germline gives CDR1 MGHRA, CDR2 YSYEKL. Here the CDR3 reads CASSRTRYDGDTQYF. The CDR3 nucleotides read TGCGCCAGCAGCCGCACACGATATGATGGGGATACGCAGTATTTT.

In its sample, this clonotype was seen a few times. The rearrangement links TRBV28 to TRBJ1-5, with a tentative D call TRBD1 (6 bases). This CDR3 is built from 15 residues. Trimming took 4 bases from V and 4 from J, leaving 14 bases between them. The germline gives CDR1 MDHEN, CDR2 SYDVKM. CDR3: CASSYYLTGNQPQHF. DNA of the CDR3: TGTGCCAGCAGTTACTACCTAACAGGGAATCAGCCCCAGCATTTT.

This clonotype ranks as medium-sized. This rearrangement joins TRBV20-1 to TRBJ2-3, with 11 nucleotides matching TRBD2. Trimming at V came to 5 bases and at J to 0 bases, leaving 7 bases not matched to a gene. The CDR3 totals 16 residues. Looked up from germline, CDR1 is DFQATT and CDR2 is SNEGSKA (reference sequence). The DNA for the CDR3 is TGCAGTGCTTCCGGGACTAGCGGAGCTAGCACAGATACGCAGTATTTT. As protein: CSASGTSGASTDTQYF.